Listed below are T cell receptor beta chains from one sample, sequenced in a study of cytomegalovirus exposure and HLA in healthy donors. Data came from immunoSEQ multiplex PCR; TCRdb stores just in-frame clones and leaves some out. The sample has under 250,000 clones; 85% to 95% are singletons. Sequenced input: PBMCs. These receptors were obtained from a woman aged 18-29 years in good health and CMV-seronegative. CDR3s include the opening cysteine and the closing phenylalanine or tryptophan. A D gene is named only where the DNA matches it firmly. Clone size, where shown, is once, few, many, or a class for clones that have expanded.

cdr3_nt cdr3_aa cdr3_length v_call d_call clone_size j_call
TGTGCCAGCAGCCTACGGACAGGGGGCATCGAGCAGTACTTC CASSLRTGGIEQYF 14 TRBV5-5 TRBD1 . TRBJ2-7
TGCGCCAGCACCCTCCAGACTAGCGGGAACAATGAGCAGTTCTTC CASTLQTSGNNEQFF 15 TRBV5-1 TRBD2 many TRBJ2-1
TGTGCCAGTAACTCCGGGATTTATGGCTACACCTTC CASNSGIYGYTF 12 TRBV19 . . TRBJ1-2
TGTGCCAGCAGCGGACTAGCGGGAGACACCGGGGAGCTGTTTTTT CASSGLAGDTGELFF 15 TRBV6-1 TRBD2 few TRBJ2-2
TGCGCCAGCAGCCAAGAGACCCGAGGGACAGATACGCAGTATTTT CASSQETRGTDTQYF 15 TRBV4-1 . . TRBJ2-3
TGTGCCAGCTATACCTTACAGGGGGAACTGTTTTTT CASYTLQGELFF 12 TRBV28 TRBD1 . TRBJ1-4
TGTGCCAGCAGCCCCAGTAATAGCAATCAGCCCCAGCATTTT CASSPSNSNQPQHF 14 TRBV7-9 . . TRBJ1-5
TGTGCCAGCAGCACAGGGGATGGCTACACCTTC CASSTGDGYTF 11 TRBV27 TRBD1 . TRBJ1-2
TGTGCCAGCAGCCATCAGACAGGGGAGAGGTATGGCTACACCTTC CASSHQTGERYGYTF 15 TRBV7-2 TRBD1 . TRBJ1-2
TGCAGCGTTGAACCCCTAGCGGGAGGGCAGTACTTC CSVEPLAGGQYF 12 TRBV29-1 TRBD2 . TRBJ2-7
TGTGCCAGCAGTTTAGGGGTAATGAACACTGAAGCTTTCTTT CASSLGVMNTEAFF 14 TRBV6-5 . . TRBJ1-1
TGTGCCAGCAGCCAGACAGCTACGAACACCGGGGAGCTGTTTTTT CASSQTATNTGELFF 15 TRBV7-9 . . TRBJ2-2
TGTGCCACCGAGCGGAGCGGGAGGGCCAATGAGCAGTTCTTC CATERSGRANEQFF 14 TRBV6-1 TRBD2 . TRBJ2-1
TGTGCCAGCAGTTTAGTAAAATCTTACGAGCAGTACTTC CASSLVKSYEQYF 13 TRBV2 . . TRBJ2-7
TGCGCCAGCAGCTCGTACAATTCGATAGCGGGCTCACCGGGGGTAGCCAAAAACATTCAGTACTTC CASSSYNSIAGSPGVAKNIQYF 22 TRBV5-1 TRBD2 . TRBJ2-4
TGTGCCACCAGCAGAGATAGGGGCAGTAACTATGGCTACACCTTC CATSRDRGSNYGYTF 15 TRBV15 . . TRBJ1-2
TGTGCCAGCTCGCGGACATTCTCCTACGAGCAGTACTTC CASSRTFSYEQYF 13 TRBV27 . . TRBJ2-7
TGTGCCAGCAGCTTACACAGTGAGCAGTTCTTC CASSLHSEQFF 11 TRBV11-1 . . TRBJ2-1
TGTGCCAGCAGCCGGGGGGATGGCAATCAGCCCCAGCATTTT CASSRGDGNQPQHF 14 TRBV5-6 . . TRBJ1-5
TGTGCCAGCAGTCTCCAGGGGTACGAGCAGTACTTC CASSLQGYEQYF 12 TRBV25-1 . . TRBJ2-7
TGTGCCTGGAGTGTGGGTAGCGGGAGGGCAGATACGCAGTATTTT CAWSVGSGRADTQYF 15 TRBV30 TRBD2 . TRBJ2-3
TGTGCCAGCAGCCCCTCTCCCTTCCTTCTGTACACCATATATTTT CASSPSPFLLYTIYF 15 TRBV28 . . TRBJ1-3
TGTGCCAGCAGTTCTCCGGGACAACACTCTGGAAACACCATATATTTT CASSSPGQHSGNTIYF 16 TRBV28 . . TRBJ1-3
TGCGCCAGCAGCCAAGGATGGGGACAACGAATTCGGTACACCTTC CASSQGWGQRIRYTF 15 TRBV4-1 . . TRBJ1-2
TGTGCAAGTCGCTATAGGACTAGCGGGAGAGGGGGCTACAATGAGCAGTTCTTC CASRYRTSGRGGYNEQFF 18 TRBV12-2 . . TRBJ2-1
TGTGCCAGTAGGGCGGGACTAGCGGGCGCCTCCTACGAGCAGTACTTC CASRAGLAGASYEQYF 16 TRBV19 TRBD2 . TRBJ2-7
TGTGCCAGCAGCTTATTCATGGGGAGGGATTCACCCCTCCACTTT CASSLFMGRDSPLHF 15 TRBV13 . . TRBJ1-6
TGCGCCAGCAGCTTCCCTAGTGGGAGCGGGAGGGCCCCCGGGATCACCGGGGAGCTGTTTTTT CASSFPSGSGRAPGITGELFF 21 TRBV5-1 TRBD2 . TRBJ2-2
TGTGCCAGCAGTCCCGGACAGGGGATAGCCAAAAACATTCAGTACTTC CASSPGQGIAKNIQYF 16 TRBV27 TRBD1 . TRBJ2-4
TGTGCCAGCAGCCACGTCACTAGGGTCAATGAGCAGTTCTTC CASSHVTRVNEQFF 14 TRBV7-9 . . TRBJ2-1
TGTGCCACCTACCGCGCGGGCTCTGGAAACACCATATATTTT CATYRAGSGNTIYF 14 TRBV28 . few TRBJ1-3